The 2 T cell receptor beta chains below all came from one sample that was sequenced in a study of T cell repertoires in cytomegalovirus infection (dated by TCRdb to between 2018 and 2021). The meaning of the sample's treatment or condition label: in vitro stimulation with specific CMV peptide epitopes to enrich CMV-specific T cells. The sequencing machine was an Illumina HiSeq 1500. In-frame beta chains were kept once TCRdb had trimmed the public reads at Q25 with fastp and called clones with MiXCR. When rows share a CDR3 protein, they turn into one entry using the most common DNA and genes. The sample table holds about 830,000 distinct CDR3 sequences, of which approximately 30% were seen once. Of the sample, 9.5% to 15% is held by the ten largest clones. Antigens for these TCRs are unknown. Specimen: cultured CD8+ T cells from PBMCs, collected from culture after CMV antigen stimulation. Receptors were obtained from a human donor in good health (CMV status not recorded). Some clones in this sample may be carry-over from other donors' samples.

This clonotype was seen more than once but under ten times. The rearrangement joins TRBV7-6 to TRBJ2-1; 8 bases agree with TRBD1. The V and J ends lost 6 bases and 10 bases, in that order; junction bases with no gene match: 14. Germline loops: CDR1 SGHVS, CDR2 FNYEAQ. The CDR3 has 15 residues. In DNA form, the CDR3 reads TGTGCCAGCAGTACGGGGAGACAGGGGAGTCGGGAGCAGTTCTTC. Translated: CASSTGRQGSREQFF.

This chain joins TRBV11-2 and TRBJ1-1; D not certain. Germline V gene lookup returns CDR1 SGHAT and CDR2 FQNNGV. The CDR3 runs to 14 residues. V was pared by 2 bases and J by 0 bases, with 7 bases between. CDR3 amino acids: CASSLYRMNTEAFF. CDR3 DNA sequence: TGTGCCAGCAGCTTATATAGGATGAACACTGAAGCTTTCTTT.